Listed below are T cell receptor beta chains from one sample, sequenced in a study of blood T cell repertoires in COVID-19. Clones were read by immunoSEQ multiplex PCR, and TCRdb kept only the in-frame ones, dropping some. In the table there are around 200,000 clones, about four fifths of which are singletons. Sequenced: peripheral blood. The receptors stem from a woman between 50 and 59 years old with acute or convalescent COVID-19. Both conserved end residues are part of each CDR3. The D gene is left open where the match is weak. Expanded clones get a size class; other rows say once, few or many, or leave the size out.

J: TRBJ2-1
D: TRBD2
V: TRBV28
size: NA
CDR3: CASSELAGVGSSYNEQFF
DNA: TGTGCCAGCAGTGAATTAGCGGGAGTGGGAAGCTCCTACAATGAGCAGTTCTTC

J: TRBJ1-1
D: NA
V: TRBV2
size: NA
CDR3: CASPAEGRNTEAFF
DNA: TGTGCCAGCCCCGCGGAGGGGAGAAACACTGAAGCTTTCTTT

J: TRBJ2-7
D: NA
V: TRBV21-1
size: NA
CDR3: CASSKLDGQGVYEQYF
DNA: TGTGCCAGCAGCAAATTAGATGGACAGGGTGTCTACGAGCAGTACTTC

J: TRBJ2-1
D: NA
V: TRBV20-1
size: NA
CDR3: CSARSVREQFF
DNA: TGCAGTGCTAGATCGGTTCGTGAGCAGTTCTTC

J: TRBJ1-4
D: NA
V: TRBV6-5
size: NA
CDR3: CASSHGGLNEKLFF
DNA: TGTGCCAGCTCGCATGGGGGCCTTAATGAAAAACTGTTTTTT

J: TRBJ1-6
D: NA
V: TRBV28
size: NA
CDR3: CASSRLGEEYNSPLHF
DNA: TGTGCCAGCAGTCGGCTGGGTGAGGAGTATAATTCACCCCTCCACTTT

J: TRBJ1-1
D: TRBD1
V: TRBV6-5
size: NA
CDR3: CASSHRTGGRTEAFF
DNA: TGTGCCAGCAGTCACCGGACAGGGGGAAGGACTGAAGCTTTCTTT

J: TRBJ2-7
D: NA
V: TRBV4-2
size: many
CDR3: CASSTTRRSYEQYF
DNA: TGTGCCAGCAGCACGACTCGGAGGTCCTACGAGCAGTACTTC

J: TRBJ2-5
D: NA
V: TRBV7-9
size: NA
CDR3: CASSLRGQETQYF
DNA: TGTGCCAGCAGCTTACGGGGGCAAGAGACCCAGTACTTC

J: TRBJ2-7
D: NA
V: TRBV7-9
size: NA
CDR3: CASSLGGTAYEQYF
DNA: TGTGCCAGCAGCTTAGGTGGCACCGCCTACGAGCAGTACTTC

J: TRBJ2-5
D: TRBD2
V: TRBV7-2
size: NA
CDR3: CASSSIAGIQETQYF
DNA: TGTGCCAGCAGCTCAATAGCGGGGATCCAAGAGACCCAGTACTTC

J: TRBJ1-1
D: NA
V: TRBV7-2
size: NA
CDR3: CASSYQGSRTEAFF
DNA: TGTGCCAGCAGCTATCAGGGTTCAAGGACTGAAGCTTTCTTT

J: TRBJ2-7
D: TRBD1
V: TRBV6-1
size: NA
CDR3: CASSEMSGQGRQQYF
DNA: TGTGCCAGCAGTGAAATGTCGGGACAGGGAAGGCAGCAGTACTTC

J: TRBJ2-6
D: TRBD1
V: TRBV5-1
size: NA
CDR3: CASRGTGYFSSGANVLTF
DNA: TGCGCCAGCAGAGGGACAGGGTACTTCTCCTCTGGGGCCAACGTCCTGACTTTC

J: TRBJ2-7
D: NA
V: TRBV6-2/TRBV6-3
size: NA
CDR3: CASSRLGGHEQYF
DNA: TGTGCCAGCAGTAGATTAGGAGGCCACGAGCAGTACTTC

J: TRBJ1-4
D: TRBD1
V: TRBV2
size: NA
CDR3: CATTDGRGNEKLFF
DNA: TGTGCCACCACCGACGGCAGGGGGAATGAAAAACTGTTTTTT

J: TRBJ1-5
D: NA
V: TRBV19
size: NA
CDR3: CASSIGTGTLGPQHF
DNA: TGTGCCAGTAGTATAGGTACAGGGACCCTTGGGCCCCAGCATTTT

J: TRBJ1-1
D: TRBD1
V: TRBV12-5
size: NA
CDR3: CASGTGGLTEAFF
DNA: TGTGCTAGTGGCACAGGGGGCCTTACTGAAGCTTTCTTT

J: TRBJ1-1
D: TRBD1
V: TRBV7-2
size: NA
CDR3: CASSLRVGTGRAFF
DNA: TGTGCCAGCAGCTTACGTGTCGGGACAGGGAGGGCTTTCTTT

J: TRBJ2-7
D: TRBD2
V: TRBV13
size: NA
CDR3: CASSSGLAGGYEQYF
DNA: TGTGCCAGCAGCTCGGGACTAGCGGGAGGGTACGAGCAGTACTTC

J: TRBJ1-1
D: NA
V: TRBV24-1
size: NA
CDR3: CATSDRQGSGNTEAFF
DNA: TGTGCCACCAGTGATCGGCAGGGGTCGGGGAACACTGAAGCTTTCTTT

J: TRBJ1-2
D: NA
V: TRBV2
size: NA
CDR3: CASSRAYGYTF
DNA: TGTGCCAGCTCCCGAGCCTATGGCTACACCTTC

J: TRBJ2-5
D: TRBD2
V: TRBV19
size: NA
CDR3: CASSFRLAGVQETQYF
DNA: TGTGCCAGTAGTTTTCGACTAGCGGGGGTACAAGAGACCCAGTACTTC

J: TRBJ1-1
D: TRBD1
V: TRBV6-5
size: NA
CDR3: CASSPTGVRGAFF
DNA: TGTGCCAGCAGCCCAACAGGGGTTCGTGGAGCTTTCTTT

J: TRBJ1-1
D: NA
V: TRBV23-1
size: few
CDR3: CASSQSYAGTHKALNTEAFF
DNA: TGCGCCAGCAGTCAATCATATGCCGGGACACACAAGGCGTTGAACACTGAAGCTTTCTTT

J: TRBJ2-3
D: TRBD2
V: TRBV19
size: NA
CDR3: CASMGAGGPVTDTQYF
DNA: TGTGCCAGTATGGGCGCGGGAGGGCCCGTGACAGATACGCAGTATTTT

J: TRBJ2-7
D: NA
V: TRBV19
size: NA
CDR3: CASSIPAGSSYEQYF
DNA: TGTGCCAGTAGTATACCCGCGGGGAGCTCCTACGAGCAGTACTTC

J: TRBJ2-5
D: TRBD2
V: TRBV2
size: NA
CDR3: CASSPTSGESKTQYF
DNA: TGTGCCAGCAGCCCTACTAGCGGGGAATCAAAGACCCAGTACTTC

J: TRBJ2-7
D: TRBD2
V: TRBV4-1
size: few
CDR3: CASSQESLAGSYEQYF
DNA: TGCGCCAGCAGCCAAGAGAGCCTAGCGGGCTCCTACGAGCAGTACTTC